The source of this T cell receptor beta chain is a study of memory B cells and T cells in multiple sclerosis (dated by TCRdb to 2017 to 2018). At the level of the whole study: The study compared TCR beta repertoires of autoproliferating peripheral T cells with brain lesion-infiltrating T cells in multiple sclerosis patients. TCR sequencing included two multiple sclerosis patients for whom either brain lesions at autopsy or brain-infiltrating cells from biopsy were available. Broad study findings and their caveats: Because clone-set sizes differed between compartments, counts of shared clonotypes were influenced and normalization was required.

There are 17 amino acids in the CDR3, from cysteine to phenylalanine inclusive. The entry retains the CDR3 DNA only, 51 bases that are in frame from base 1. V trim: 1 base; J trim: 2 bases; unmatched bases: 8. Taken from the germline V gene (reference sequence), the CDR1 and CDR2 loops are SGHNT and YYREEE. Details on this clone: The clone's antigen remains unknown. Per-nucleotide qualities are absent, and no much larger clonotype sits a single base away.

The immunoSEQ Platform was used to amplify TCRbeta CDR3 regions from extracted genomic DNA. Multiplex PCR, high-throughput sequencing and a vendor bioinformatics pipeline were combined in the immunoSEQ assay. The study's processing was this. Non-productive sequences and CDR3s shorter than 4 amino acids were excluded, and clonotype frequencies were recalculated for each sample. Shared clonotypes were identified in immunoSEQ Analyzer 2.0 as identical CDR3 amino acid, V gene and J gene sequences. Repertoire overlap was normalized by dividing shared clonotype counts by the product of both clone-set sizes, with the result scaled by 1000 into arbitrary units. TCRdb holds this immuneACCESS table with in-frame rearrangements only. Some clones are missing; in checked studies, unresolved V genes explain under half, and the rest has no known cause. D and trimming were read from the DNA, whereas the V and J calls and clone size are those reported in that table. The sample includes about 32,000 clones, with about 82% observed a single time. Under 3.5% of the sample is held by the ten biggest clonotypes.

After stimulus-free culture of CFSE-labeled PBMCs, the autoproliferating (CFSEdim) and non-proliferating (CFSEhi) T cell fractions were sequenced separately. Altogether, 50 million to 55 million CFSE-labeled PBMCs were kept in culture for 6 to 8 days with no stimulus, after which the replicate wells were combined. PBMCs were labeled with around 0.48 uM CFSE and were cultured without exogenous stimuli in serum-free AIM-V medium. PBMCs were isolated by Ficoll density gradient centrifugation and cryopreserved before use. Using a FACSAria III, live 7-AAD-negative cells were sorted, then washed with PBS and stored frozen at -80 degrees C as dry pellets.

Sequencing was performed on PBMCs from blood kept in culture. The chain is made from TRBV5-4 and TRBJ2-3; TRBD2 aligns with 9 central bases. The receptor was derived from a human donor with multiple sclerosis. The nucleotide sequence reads TGTGCCAGCAGCTTGCCTCCTAGCGGGATCTCCACAGATACGCAGTATTTT. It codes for CASSLPPSGISTDTQYF.